Included here is one TCR beta chain sequence, with context. What it binds is not known. The source of the sample is a study of long-term antiretroviral therapy in people with HIV. As for the study in general: The earliest samples came about a decade before the 2015 immediate-ART recommendation.

Ahead of DNA extraction, samples held roughly 1-11 million cryopreserved PBMC each. The study, taken as a whole, reports: Relative to transplant donor controls, diversity remained lower despite increasing after ART.

A v3.0 immunoSEQ assay was performed at survey level. Using immunoSEQ multiplex PCR, the repertoire was profiled, and TCRdb retains in-frame clones only, with some absent. The repertoire has roughly 20,000 clones, roughly 86% of them found once; the top ten carry over 4%. The sequence was collected from a man between 18 and 29 years old with HIV. Material: unsorted PBMCs, obtained 2.1 years after starting antiretroviral therapy.

CDR3: CASSLREGLGNEQFF. CDR3 nucleotide sequence: TGTGCCAGCAGCCTCCGGGAGGGCCTGGGCAATGAGCAGTTCTTC. This chain joins TRBV5-8 and TRBJ2-1; 8 bases match TRBD2. The V segment lost 4 bases and the J segment 6 bases; nucleotides outside the gene matches: 9. The CDR3 has 15 residues. Per the germline V gene, CDR1 is SGHTS and CDR2 is YDEGEE.